These T cell receptor beta chains were read from a single sample in a study of blood T cells in healthy people across ages. MiXCR was run by TCRdb on the 5' RACE reads, yielding one entry per CDR3 protein. Of some 1.5 million distinct CDR3 sequences in the sample, roughly two fifths were seen once. Specimen: blood. All receptors come from a woman in her late teens or twenties in good health. The CDR3 runs from the conserved cysteine through the conserved F or W. The order of the fields is CDR3 DNA, CDR3 protein, clone size, V gene, D gene, J gene. D genes are given only for firm matches. Clone size is not always given. Where it is, it says once, few, many or a class for expanded clones.

CDR3 DNA: TGTGCCAGCAGTGACGTGGGAGGTGGAGATACGCAGTATTTT; CDR3 protein: CASSDVGGGDTQYF; clone size: NA; V gene: TRBV6-2/TRBV6-3; D gene: NA; J gene: TRBJ2-3
CDR3 DNA: TGCAGTGCTACAAGACAGACCTACAATGAGCAGTACTTC; CDR3 protein: CSATRQTYNEQYF; clone size: NA; V gene: TRBV20-1; D gene: NA; J gene: TRBJ2-7
CDR3 DNA: TGTGCCAGCAGCGAGGAATTGTACCAAGAGACCCAGTACTTC; CDR3 protein: CASSEELYQETQYF; clone size: once; V gene: TRBV7-2; D gene: NA; J gene: TRBJ2-5
CDR3 DNA: TGTGCCAGCAGCTTAGGAGTAGCAGTCAAGTACCAAGAGACCCAGTACTTC; CDR3 protein: CASSLGVAVKYQETQYF; clone size: few; V gene: TRBV7-9; D gene: NA; J gene: TRBJ2-5
CDR3 DNA: TGTGCGACCAACCACGGGGGGGGCCTTTACGAGCAGTACTTC; CDR3 protein: CATNHGGGLYEQYF; clone size: NA; V gene: TRBV30; D gene: TRBD2; J gene: TRBJ2-7
CDR3 DNA: TGCAGTGCTAGACGACGGGACAGACACACCGGGGAGCTGTTTTTT; CDR3 protein: CSARRRDRHTGELFF; clone size: NA; V gene: TRBV20-1; D gene: TRBD1; J gene: TRBJ2-2
CDR3 DNA: TGTGCCAGTAGTATTGGCCGAGGGGCTTGGGTAGCTTTCTTT; CDR3 protein: CASSIGRGAWVAFF; clone size: once; V gene: TRBV19; D gene: NA; J gene: TRBJ1-1
CDR3 DNA: TGTGCCAGCACCTACGGGCCTTTGGCTGGAAACACCATATATTTT; CDR3 protein: CASTYGPLAGNTIYF; clone size: NA; V gene: TRBV12-3/TRBV12-4; D gene: NA; J gene: TRBJ1-3
CDR3 DNA: TGCAGTGCTAGAGATCCAAGACAGGGGGGGTACCAAGAGACCCAGTACTTC; CDR3 protein: CSARDPRQGGYQETQYF; clone size: NA; V gene: TRBV20-1; D gene: TRBD1; J gene: TRBJ2-5
CDR3 DNA: TGCGCCAGCAGCCACCTGACAGGGGGCCACGGGGAGCTGTTTTTT; CDR3 protein: CASSHLTGGHGELFF; clone size: few; V gene: TRBV4-3; D gene: TRBD1; J gene: TRBJ2-2
CDR3 DNA: TGCGCCAGCAGCCAAGACTCCAGGGTTGGGACTGAAGCTTTCTTT; CDR3 protein: CASSQDSRVGTEAFF; clone size: NA; V gene: TRBV4-3; D gene: NA; J gene: TRBJ1-1
CDR3 DNA: TGTGCCAGCAGTTACAGGGGGCCTCCAGGAACCTATGGCTACACCTTC; CDR3 protein: CASSYRGPPGTYGYTF; clone size: NA; V gene: TRBV6-2/TRBV6-3; D gene: TRBD1; J gene: TRBJ1-2
CDR3 DNA: TGTGCCAGCAGTTCACTACAGGGGGCATTTGAAAAACTGTTTTTT; CDR3 protein: CASSSLQGAFEKLFF; clone size: NA; V gene: TRBV27; D gene: TRBD1; J gene: TRBJ1-4
CDR3 DNA: TGTGCCAGCAGTGGGGGGCTCCGCGAGCAGTACTTC; CDR3 protein: CASSGGLREQYF; clone size: NA; V gene: TRBV28; D gene: NA; J gene: TRBJ2-7
CDR3 DNA: TGTGCCGGCAGCCTAAGTAGTCCGTCCAATGAAAAACTGTTTTTT; CDR3 protein: CAGSLSSPSNEKLFF; clone size: NA; V gene: TRBV7-2; D gene: NA; J gene: TRBJ1-4
CDR3 DNA: TGTGCCACCAGCAAATACAGGGACCAGCCCCAGCATTTT; CDR3 protein: CATSKYRDQPQHF; clone size: few; V gene: TRBV15; D gene: NA; J gene: TRBJ1-5
CDR3 DNA: TGTGCCATCAGTGAGGGAGGGACAGGAGGCTACGAGCAGTACTTC; CDR3 protein: CAISEGGTGGYEQYF; clone size: few; V gene: TRBV10-3; D gene: TRBD1; J gene: TRBJ2-7
CDR3 DNA: TGTGCCAGCTCACGTGACAGGGACCCCCTTGGTGAGCAGTTCTTC; CDR3 protein: CASSRDRDPLGEQFF; clone size: few; V gene: TRBV18; D gene: TRBD1; J gene: TRBJ2-1
CDR3 DNA: TGCGCCAGCAGCCCCCTACTGGCAGATAACTATGGCTACACCTTC; CDR3 protein: CASSPLLADNYGYTF; clone size: few; V gene: TRBV4-3; D gene: NA; J gene: TRBJ1-2
CDR3 DNA: TGTGCCAGCAGCCATAGTTGGCGGGAGGGCGAAAGCACAGATACGCAGTATTTT; CDR3 protein: CASSHSWREGESTDTQYF; clone size: NA; V gene: TRBV3-1; D gene: TRBD2; J gene: TRBJ2-3
CDR3 DNA: TGTGCCACCAGCAGAGATAAAGGGGCCGCTGAGCAGTTCTTC; CDR3 protein: CATSRDKGAAEQFF; clone size: NA; V gene: TRBV15; D gene: NA; J gene: TRBJ2-1
CDR3 DNA: TGTGCCAGCAGTTTTGTTGGAGTCACACAATCCTACGAGCAGTACTTC; CDR3 protein: CASSFVGVTQSYEQYF; clone size: NA; V gene: TRBV6-5; D gene: NA; J gene: TRBJ2-7
CDR3 DNA: TGCAGTGCACCAGCCGAGACTAGCGTAGAGACCCAGTACTTC; CDR3 protein: CSAPAETSVETQYF; clone size: NA; V gene: TRBV20-1; D gene: TRBD2; J gene: TRBJ2-5
CDR3 DNA: TGCAGTGCTAGACAGGGCTTGGCCCAGCATTTT; CDR3 protein: CSARQGLAQHF; clone size: NA; V gene: TRBV20-1; D gene: NA; J gene: TRBJ1-5
CDR3 DNA: TGTGCCAGCAGCCCCGCACCAGGACGTCATGGAACTAATGAAAAACTGTTTTTT; CDR3 protein: CASSPAPGRHGTNEKLFF; clone size: once; V gene: TRBV3-1; D gene: NA; J gene: TRBJ1-4
CDR3 DNA: TGTGCCAGCAGTCCCCCCGGGACTATCACAGATACGCAGTATTTT; CDR3 protein: CASSPPGTITDTQYF; clone size: many; V gene: TRBV28; D gene: TRBD2; J gene: TRBJ2-3
CDR3 DNA: TGCAGTGCTAGGGGGGACAGCCTTAGCAATCAGCCCCAGCATTTT; CDR3 protein: CSARGDSLSNQPQHF; clone size: NA; V gene: TRBV20-1; D gene: TRBD1; J gene: TRBJ1-5
CDR3 DNA: TGCAGCCGCCTCCGGGCGGGAAGGACAGATACGCAGTATTTT; CDR3 protein: CSRLRAGRTDTQYF; clone size: few; V gene: TRBV20-1; D gene: NA; J gene: TRBJ2-3
CDR3 DNA: TGTGCCAGCAGTTACTCGATTAACCGCGGGACCCAGTACTTC; CDR3 protein: CASSYSINRGTQYF; clone size: few; V gene: TRBV6-2/TRBV6-3; D gene: NA; J gene: TRBJ2-5
CDR3 DNA: TGCAGTGCTAGAGAAGACGTCACGGCGCAGTATTTT; CDR3 protein: CSAREDVTAQYF; clone size: NA; V gene: TRBV20-1; D gene: NA; J gene: TRBJ2-3
CDR3 DNA: TGTGCCAGCAGCTTAGGGCCCGAGCAGTACTTC; CDR3 protein: CASSLGPEQYF; clone size: many; V gene: TRBV7-9; D gene: NA; J gene: TRBJ2-7
CDR3 DNA: TGTGCCAGCAGTTTGGGACCGGATTCACCCCTCCACTTT; CDR3 protein: CASSLGPDSPLHF; clone size: once; V gene: TRBV12-3/TRBV12-4; D gene: NA; J gene: TRBJ1-6
CDR3 DNA: TGTGCCAGCAGCCAACGCCCTCTAACTGAGACCCAGTACTTC; CDR3 protein: CASSQRPLTETQYF; clone size: NA; V gene: TRBV14; D gene: NA; J gene: TRBJ2-5
CDR3 DNA: TGTGCCACCAGCTACGGGTGCGACATCTATGGCTACACCTTC; CDR3 protein: CATSYGCDIYGYTF; clone size: NA; V gene: TRBV15; D gene: NA; J gene: TRBJ1-2
CDR3 DNA: TGTGCCAGCAGCCCAGGAAGACACAATGAGCAGTTCTTC; CDR3 protein: CASSPGRHNEQFF; clone size: NA; V gene: TRBV27; D gene: NA; J gene: TRBJ2-1
CDR3 DNA: TGTGCCAGCAGAACTTCGACAGGGAGGGAGACCCAGTACTTC; CDR3 protein: CASRTSTGRETQYF; clone size: NA; V gene: TRBV6-2/TRBV6-3; D gene: NA; J gene: TRBJ2-5
CDR3 DNA: TGTGCCAGCAGCGTGCGCCGAGGGGTACGTGGAAACACCATATATTTT; CDR3 protein: CASSVRRGVRGNTIYF; clone size: NA; V gene: TRBV7-9; D gene: NA; J gene: TRBJ1-3
CDR3 DNA: TGTGCCAGCAGCTTAGATTTCAGGGGATGGTCGGACCCGAACACTGAAGCTTTCTTT; CDR3 protein: CASSLDFRGWSDPNTEAFF; clone size: NA; V gene: TRBV11-2; D gene: NA; J gene: TRBJ1-1
CDR3 DNA: TGTGCCAGCAGCTTGTGGGGGGCCCCCCGGGGACGGGCCTATAATCAGCCCCAGCATTTT; CDR3 protein: CASSLWGAPRGRAYNQPQHF; clone size: few; V gene: TRBV7-3; D gene: NA; J gene: TRBJ1-5
CDR3 DNA: TGTGCCAGCAACTTCGGGGATGGTGAGCAGTTCTTC; CDR3 protein: CASNFGDGEQFF; clone size: NA; V gene: TRBV27; D gene: NA; J gene: TRBJ2-1
CDR3 DNA: TGCAGTGCTAGAGGCCTCGTAAGGGGGGCAAGTAGTGAAAAACTGTTTTTT; CDR3 protein: CSARGLVRGASSEKLFF; clone size: NA; V gene: TRBV20-1; D gene: NA; J gene: TRBJ1-4
CDR3 DNA: TGTGCCAGCAGCTTTGGGACCCACGACATTCAGTACTTC; CDR3 protein: CASSFGTHDIQYF; clone size: few; V gene: TRBV7-2; D gene: NA; J gene: TRBJ2-4
CDR3 DNA: TGTGCCATCAGCCCTCTTAAGGGTTACGAGCAGTACTTC; CDR3 protein: CAISPLKGYEQYF; clone size: NA; V gene: TRBV10-3; D gene: NA; J gene: TRBJ2-7
CDR3 DNA: TGCAGCGCCCCGGGACTAGCGGGGGAGCAGTTCTTC; CDR3 protein: CSAPGLAGEQFF; clone size: NA; V gene: TRBV29-1; D gene: TRBD2; J gene: TRBJ2-1
CDR3 DNA: TGCAGTGCGGAGGGACAGGAGTCCTACGAGCAGTACTTC; CDR3 protein: CSAEGQESYEQYF; clone size: few; V gene: TRBV20-1; D gene: TRBD1; J gene: TRBJ2-7
CDR3 DNA: TGTGCCAGCAGTTATAACAATGAGCAGTACTTC; CDR3 protein: CASSYNNEQYF; clone size: NA; V gene: TRBV6-5; D gene: NA; J gene: TRBJ2-7
CDR3 DNA: TGTGCCAGCAGCCAAGGAATCGTAGGCAGTGAGACCCAGTACTTC; CDR3 protein: CASSQGIVGSETQYF; clone size: NA; V gene: TRBV3-1; D gene: NA; J gene: TRBJ2-5
CDR3 DNA: TGTGCCAGTAGTATCGTTAGATTCAGCGAGCAGTACTTC; CDR3 protein: CASSIVRFSEQYF; clone size: once; V gene: TRBV19; D gene: NA; J gene: TRBJ2-7
CDR3 DNA: TGTGCCAGCAGTTTATCCCTAGGACAGGATATCTATGGCTACACCTTC; CDR3 protein: CASSLSLGQDIYGYTF; clone size: few; V gene: TRBV7-9; D gene: TRBD1; J gene: TRBJ1-2
CDR3 DNA: TGTGCCAGCAGCCAGCGGACCTATGGCTACACCTTC; CDR3 protein: CASSQRTYGYTF; clone size: few; V gene: TRBV14; D gene: NA; J gene: TRBJ1-2
CDR3 DNA: TGTGCCTCTCGTAACGCCCCCAGCTCCTACAATGAGCAGTTCTTC; CDR3 protein: CASRNAPSSYNEQFF; clone size: NA; V gene: TRBV6-6; D gene: NA; J gene: TRBJ2-1
CDR3 DNA: TGCAGCGTTGGGACAGGGCCGGGGACTGAAGCTTTCTTT; CDR3 protein: CSVGTGPGTEAFF; clone size: few; V gene: TRBV29-1; D gene: TRBD1; J gene: TRBJ1-1
CDR3 DNA: TGTGCCAGCAGCCAAACAGGGTGGGAGACCCAGTACTTC; CDR3 protein: CASSQTGWETQYF; clone size: few; V gene: TRBV7-9; D gene: NA; J gene: TRBJ2-5
CDR3 DNA: TGCGCCAGCAGCCAAGGGGCTGGGGTGCGCACAGATACGCAGTATTTT; CDR3 protein: CASSQGAGVRTDTQYF; clone size: NA; V gene: TRBV4-3; D gene: NA; J gene: TRBJ2-3
CDR3 DNA: TGCGCCAGCAGCCCCCATCCAGGCGGCGGATATGGCTACACCTTC; CDR3 protein: CASSPHPGGGYGYTF; clone size: NA; V gene: TRBV4-3; D gene: NA; J gene: TRBJ1-2
CDR3 DNA: TGTGCCTGGAGTAGGCAGACGGAGGCTTTCTTT; CDR3 protein: CAWSRQTEAFF; clone size: NA; V gene: TRBV30; D gene: NA; J gene: TRBJ1-1